This T cell receptor (beta chain) was observed in a study of T cell responses to AZD1222 COVID-19 vaccine listed by TCRdb under 2021. For the wider study: TCR sequencing covered 230 or so trial participants: roughly 200 given two doses of AZD1222 and 26 given two doses of MenACWY control vaccine. Trial participants were enrolled by age into 18-55, 56-69 and 70-plus year subgroups, with roughly 160, 29 and 62 TCR-sequenced participants respectively. What the work shows at the level of the full study, not this receptor alone: Because no day 14 peak-response samples were available, the repertoires could be characterized only after the peak T cell response. In the small 56-69-year group, the increase in depth fell short of significance, most likely because of low power. Reportedly, close to half of the unique spike-specific TCRs recognized epitopes lying outside the regions that are mutated in the B.1.351 and B.1.1.7 variants. CD4 TCRs associated with the vaccine covered the entire spike protein, and the dominant responses were in regions 160-218 and 743-854. After two AZD1222 doses, both the breadth and the depth of spike-specific TCRs were significantly higher than at day 0 and than in MenACWY recipients. Conclusions about previously exposed vaccinees were limited because only a handful of AZD1222 recipients were SARS-CoV-2 seropositive at baseline. Participants were mostly white British and included more females than males, and it was suggested by the authors that clonal diversity may have been underestimated.

This clone was observed once. The clone's antigen remains unknown. No clone much larger than this one lies a single base away; base qualities are absent. The cysteine opens and the phenylalanine closes a CDR3 of 15 amino acids. Only the CDR3 region is kept as DNA, spanning 45 bases read in frame from base 1. According to the germline V gene, CDR1 reads KGHDR and CDR2 reads SFDVKD. V trim: 4 bases; J trim: 9 bases; unmatched bases: 9. Taken with the paper, the label for time point translates to: about 28 days (+/-7) after the second vaccine dose. AZD1222 recipients with second doses at about 4 weeks or about 12 weeks were pooled, because spike-specific TCR depth and breadth did not differ between schedules. The vaccinee samples were drawn from two UK trials, COV001 and COV002, one of which was a single-blind randomized controlled phase 2/3 trial testing AZD1222 (ChAdOx1 nCoV-19) in healthy adults. For TCRbeta chain sequencing, PBMC samples were collected from trial participants at day 0 and at day 28 after the second dose.

The CDR3 regions of human TCRbeta chains were analyzed by immunosequencing. The published analysis was carried out like this. TCRs in the repertoires were compared against a reference library of SARS-CoV-2-specific TCRs that had been generated with the MIRA antigen-specificity platform. Breadth meant the fraction of unique TCRs that were SARS-CoV-2-associated, whereas depth meant the fraction of total T cells that were SARS-CoV-2-associated. Using the MIRA data, each spike-specific TCR was mapped to the spike region that the TCR reacts to and placed in a CD4 or CD8 class. Log10-transformed breadth and depth values were compared by one-way ANOVA with Sidak's multiple comparisons tests. Drawn from immuneACCESS, this table holds only the in-frame rearrangements with V and J called that TCRdb kept. Clones are partly lost; checked studies trace under half to an unresolved V gene and leave the rest unexplained. The V and J calls and clone size come from that table; D and trimming were worked out from the DNA. Counted in this sample were some 190,000 clones; approximately 91% of them appeared once. Over 1.5% of the sample is taken by the ten largest.

The TCR was taken from an adult who received the AZD1222 COVID-19 vaccine. Source: peripheral blood, taken 28 days after the second AZD1222 dose. This receptor chain uses TRBV24-1 and TRBJ2-1; 9 junctional bases match TRBD1. The DNA sequence follows: TGTGCCACCAGTGACACCGGGACAGGGTGGGGTGAGCAGTTCTTC. Protein translation: CATSDTGTGWGEQFF.